This T cell receptor (beta chain) was captured by sequencing in a study of blood T cells in healthy people across ages. Study-wide results and limits: When one million T cells were used, diversity estimates were thought to be underestimates.

PCR was performed a second time for about 6 to 12 cycles using a sample-barcoded 5' primer and a J-beta primer mix. Each cDNA molecule, via a template-switch adaptor with 12 random nucleotides, was tagged. Via MiXCR, TCRdb re-called the 5' RACE reads, giving one row per CDR3 protein. The sample has some 890,000 distinct CDR3 sequences; about 27% are singletons. This CDR3 region has 19 residues. Germline V gives CDR1 SGDLS, CDR2 YYNGEE. Trimming stripped 0 bases from V and 0 bases from J, with 16 bases between. With regard to this clonotype: Its specificity is not known.

These data also formed part of another study, on T cells of mothers and their children. This second study notes: Overlap measured in related mother-child pairs was slightly, non-significantly higher than in unrelated pairs.

What was sequenced was blood. This sequence was found in a woman aged 40 to 50 in good health. This chain joins TRBV9 and TRBJ2-6; a possible D gene is TRBD2 (5 bases). The CDR3 protein is CASSVAEWRIGSGANVLTF. In DNA form, the CDR3 reads TGTGCCAGCAGCGTAGCTGAGTGGAGGATTGGCTCTGGGGCCAACGTCCTGACTTTC.